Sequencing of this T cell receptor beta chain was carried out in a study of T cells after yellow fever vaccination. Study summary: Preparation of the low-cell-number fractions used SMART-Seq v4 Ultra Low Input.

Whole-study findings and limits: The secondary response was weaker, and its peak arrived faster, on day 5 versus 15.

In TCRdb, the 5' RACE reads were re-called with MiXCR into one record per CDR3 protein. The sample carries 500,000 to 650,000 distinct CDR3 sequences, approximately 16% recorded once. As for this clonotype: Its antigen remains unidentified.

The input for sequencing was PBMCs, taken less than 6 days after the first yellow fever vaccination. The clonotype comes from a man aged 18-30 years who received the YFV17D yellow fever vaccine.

CDR3 sequence (DNA): TGCAGTGCTAGAGCCACACCGAACACTGAAGCTTTCTTT. Protein sequence: CSARATPNTEAFF. This chain links TRBV20-1 with TRBJ1-1; D not certain. Germline CDR1 reads DFQATT; CDR2 reads SNEGSKA (reference sequence). The CDR3 extends over 13 amino acids. Trimming removed 1 base from V and 1 base from J, with 7 bases in between.